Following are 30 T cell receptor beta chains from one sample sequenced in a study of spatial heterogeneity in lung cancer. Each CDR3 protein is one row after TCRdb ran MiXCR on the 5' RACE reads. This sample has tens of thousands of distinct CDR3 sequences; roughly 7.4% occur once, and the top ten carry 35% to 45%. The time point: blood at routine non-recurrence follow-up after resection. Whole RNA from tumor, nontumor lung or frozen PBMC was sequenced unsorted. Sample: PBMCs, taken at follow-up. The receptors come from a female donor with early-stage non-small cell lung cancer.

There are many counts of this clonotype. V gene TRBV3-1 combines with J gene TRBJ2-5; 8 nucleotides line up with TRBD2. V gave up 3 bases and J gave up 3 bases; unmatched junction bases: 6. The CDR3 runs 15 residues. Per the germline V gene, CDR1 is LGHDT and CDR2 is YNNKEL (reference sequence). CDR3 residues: CASSHRTSREETQYF. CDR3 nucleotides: TGTGCCAGCAGCCACCGGACTAGCAGAGAAGAGACCCAGTACTTC.

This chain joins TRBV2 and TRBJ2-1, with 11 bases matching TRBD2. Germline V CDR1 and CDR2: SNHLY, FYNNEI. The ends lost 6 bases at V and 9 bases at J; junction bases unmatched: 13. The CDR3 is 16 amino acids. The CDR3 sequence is CASSVWSGTSGPEQFF. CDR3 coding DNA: TGTGCCAGCAGCGTTTGGTCCGGGACTAGCGGACCTGAGCAGTTCTTC.

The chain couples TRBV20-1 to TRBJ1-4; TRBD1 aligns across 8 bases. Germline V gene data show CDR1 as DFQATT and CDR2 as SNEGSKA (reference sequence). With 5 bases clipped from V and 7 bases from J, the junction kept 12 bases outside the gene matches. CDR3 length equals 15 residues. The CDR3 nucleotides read TGCAGTGCTTCTAATCCCGGGACAGGCGGTGAAAAACTGTTTTTT. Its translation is CSASNPGTGGEKLFF.

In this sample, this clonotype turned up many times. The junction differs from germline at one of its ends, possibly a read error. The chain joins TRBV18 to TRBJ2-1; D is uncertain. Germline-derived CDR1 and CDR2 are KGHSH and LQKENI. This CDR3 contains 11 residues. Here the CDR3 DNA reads TGTGCCAGCCCACCTAAGGATGAGCAGTTCTTC. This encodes CASPPKDEQFF.

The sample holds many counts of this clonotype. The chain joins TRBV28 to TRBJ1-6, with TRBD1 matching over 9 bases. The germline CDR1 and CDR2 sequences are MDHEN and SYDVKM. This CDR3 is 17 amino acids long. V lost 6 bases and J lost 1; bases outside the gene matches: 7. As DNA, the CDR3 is TGTGCCAGCAGGGGACAGGGATTGAGGTCCTATAATTCACCCCTCCACTTT. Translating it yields CASRGQGLRSYNSPLHF.

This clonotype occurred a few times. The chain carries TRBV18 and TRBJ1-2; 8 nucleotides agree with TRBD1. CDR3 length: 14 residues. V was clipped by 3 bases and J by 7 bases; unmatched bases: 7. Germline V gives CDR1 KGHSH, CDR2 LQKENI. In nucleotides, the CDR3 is TGTGCCAGCTCACCTCTTCAGGGGGCAGGTGGCTACACCTTC. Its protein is CASSPLQGAGGYTF.

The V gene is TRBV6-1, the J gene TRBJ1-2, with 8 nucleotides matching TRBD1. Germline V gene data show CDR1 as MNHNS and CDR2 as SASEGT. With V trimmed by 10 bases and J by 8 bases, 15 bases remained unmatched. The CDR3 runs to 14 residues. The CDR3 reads CATGTGYIGVGYTF. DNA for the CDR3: TGTGCCACCGGGACAGGTTATATCGGAGTGGGCTACACCTTC.

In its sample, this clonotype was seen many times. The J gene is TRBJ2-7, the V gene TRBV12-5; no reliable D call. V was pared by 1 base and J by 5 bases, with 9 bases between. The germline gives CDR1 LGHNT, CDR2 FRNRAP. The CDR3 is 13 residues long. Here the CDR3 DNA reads TGTGCTAGTGGTTTGGGGTCAGGCAACGAGCAGTACTTC. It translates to CASGLGSGNEQYF. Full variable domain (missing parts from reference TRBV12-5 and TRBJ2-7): DARVTQTPRHKVTEMGQEVTMRCQPILGHNTVFWYRQTMMQGLELLAYFRNRAPLDDSGMPKDRFSAEMPDATLATLKIQPSEPRDSAVYFCASGLGSGNEQYFGPGTRLTVT.

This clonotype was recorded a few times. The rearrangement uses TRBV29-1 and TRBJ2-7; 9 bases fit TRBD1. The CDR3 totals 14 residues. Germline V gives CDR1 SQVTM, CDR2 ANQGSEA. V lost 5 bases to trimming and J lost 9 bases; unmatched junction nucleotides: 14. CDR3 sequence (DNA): TGCAGCGTTCGCAGGGACAGGGAGGAGCGGGGGCAGTACTTC. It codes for CSVRRDREERGQYF.

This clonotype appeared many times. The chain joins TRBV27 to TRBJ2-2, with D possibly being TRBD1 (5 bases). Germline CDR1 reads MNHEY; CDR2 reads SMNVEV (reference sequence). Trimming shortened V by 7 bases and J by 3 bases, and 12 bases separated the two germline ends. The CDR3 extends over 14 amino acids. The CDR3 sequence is CASNGRADTGELFF. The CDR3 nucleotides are TGTGCCAGCAATGGCAGGGCTGACACCGGGGAGCTGTTTTTT.

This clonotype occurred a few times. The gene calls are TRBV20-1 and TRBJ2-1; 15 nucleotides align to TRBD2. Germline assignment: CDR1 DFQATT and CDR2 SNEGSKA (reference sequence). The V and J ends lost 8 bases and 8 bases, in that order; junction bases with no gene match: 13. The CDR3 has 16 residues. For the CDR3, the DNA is TGCAGTCAGCTAGCCCGGACTAGCGGGGGGGCCTATGAGCAGTTCTTC. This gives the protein CSQLARTSGGAYEQFF.

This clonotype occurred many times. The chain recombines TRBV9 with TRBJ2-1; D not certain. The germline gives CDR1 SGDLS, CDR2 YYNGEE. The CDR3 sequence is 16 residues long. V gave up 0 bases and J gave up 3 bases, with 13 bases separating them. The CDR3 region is CASSVGARLLYNEQFF. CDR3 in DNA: TGTGCCAGCAGCGTAGGGGCAAGGCTACTCTACAATGAGCAGTTCTTC.

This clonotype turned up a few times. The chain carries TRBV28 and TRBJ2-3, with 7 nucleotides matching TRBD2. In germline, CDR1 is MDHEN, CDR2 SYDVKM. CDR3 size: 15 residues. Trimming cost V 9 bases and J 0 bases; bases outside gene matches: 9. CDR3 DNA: TGTGCCAGTAGGGGAGGGGCCCCTAGCACAGATACGCAGTATTTT. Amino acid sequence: CASRGGAPSTDTQYF.

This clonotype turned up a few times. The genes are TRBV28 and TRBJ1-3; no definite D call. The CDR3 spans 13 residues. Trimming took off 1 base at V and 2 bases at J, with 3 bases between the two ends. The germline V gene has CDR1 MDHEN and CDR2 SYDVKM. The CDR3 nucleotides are TGTGCCAGCAGTTTATTGGCTGGAAACACCATATATTTT. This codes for CASSLLAGNTIYF.

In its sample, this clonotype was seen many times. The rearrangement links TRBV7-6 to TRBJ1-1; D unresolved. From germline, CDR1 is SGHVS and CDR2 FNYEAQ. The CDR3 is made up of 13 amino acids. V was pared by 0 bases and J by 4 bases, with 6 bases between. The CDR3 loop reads CASSLALGTEAFF. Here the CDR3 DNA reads TGTGCCAGCAGCTTAGCGCTTGGCACTGAAGCTTTCTTT.

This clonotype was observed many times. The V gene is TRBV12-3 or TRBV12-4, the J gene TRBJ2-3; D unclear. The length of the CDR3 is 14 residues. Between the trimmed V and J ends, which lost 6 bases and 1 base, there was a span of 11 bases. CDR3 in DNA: TGTGCCAGCAGCCCTATGTGGGGCACAGATACGCAGTATTTT. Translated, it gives CASSPMWGTDTQYF.

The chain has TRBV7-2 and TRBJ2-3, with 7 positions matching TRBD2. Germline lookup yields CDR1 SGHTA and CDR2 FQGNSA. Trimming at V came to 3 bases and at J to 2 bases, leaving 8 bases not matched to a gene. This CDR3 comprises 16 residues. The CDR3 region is CASSFDTSAYTDTQYF. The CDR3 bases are TGTGCCAGCAGCTTCGACACTAGCGCCTACACAGATACGCAGTATTTT. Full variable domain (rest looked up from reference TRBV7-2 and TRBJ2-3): GAGVSQSPSNKVTEKGKDVELRCDPISGHTALYWYRQSLGQGLEFLIYFQGNSAPDKSGLPSDRFSAERTGGSVSTLTIQRTQQEDSAVYLCASSFDTSAYTDTQYFGPGTRLTVL.

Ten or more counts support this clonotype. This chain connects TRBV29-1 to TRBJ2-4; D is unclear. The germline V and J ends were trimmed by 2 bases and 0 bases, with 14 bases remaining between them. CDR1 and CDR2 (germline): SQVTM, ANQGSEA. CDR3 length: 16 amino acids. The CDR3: CSVELKGMLAKNIQYF. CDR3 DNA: TGCAGCGTTGAATTAAAAGGAATGTTAGCCAAAAACATTCAGTACTTC.

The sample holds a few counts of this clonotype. The CDR3: CASRSGIINEQFF. DNA for the CDR3: TGTGCCAGCCGGTCAGGGATCATCAATGAGCAGTTCTTC. This chain links TRBV18 with TRBJ2-1; weak D call: TRBD1 (5 bases). The ends were cut back, 8 bases at V and 6 bases at J, with 14 bases in the middle. The CDR3 contains 13 residues. The V gene's germline CDR1 is KGHSH and CDR2 LQKENI.

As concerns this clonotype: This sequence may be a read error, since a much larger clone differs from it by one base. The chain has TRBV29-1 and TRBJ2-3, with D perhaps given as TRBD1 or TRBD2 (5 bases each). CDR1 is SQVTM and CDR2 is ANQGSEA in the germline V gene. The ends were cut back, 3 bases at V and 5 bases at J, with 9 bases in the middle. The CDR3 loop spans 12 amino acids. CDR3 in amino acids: CSVDPGQDTQYF. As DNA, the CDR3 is TGCAGCGTTGACCCGGGGCAAGATACGCAGTATTTT.

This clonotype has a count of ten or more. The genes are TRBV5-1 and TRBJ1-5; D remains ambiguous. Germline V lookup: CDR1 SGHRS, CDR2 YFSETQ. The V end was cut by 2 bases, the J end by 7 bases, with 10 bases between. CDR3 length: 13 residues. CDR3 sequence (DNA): TGCGCCAGCAGCTTAGGGCCAGGCCAGCCCCAGCATTTT. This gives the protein CASSLGPGQPQHF.

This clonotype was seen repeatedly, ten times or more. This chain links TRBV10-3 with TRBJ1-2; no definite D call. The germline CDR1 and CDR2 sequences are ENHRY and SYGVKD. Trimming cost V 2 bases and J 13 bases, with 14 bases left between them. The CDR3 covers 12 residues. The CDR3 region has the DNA TGTGCCATCAGTGAGGTATCAGAGCCGGGCACCTTC. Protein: CAISEVSEPGTF.

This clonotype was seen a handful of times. CDR3 DNA sequence: TGTGCCAGCAGCCAGCAGGGACAGGTGGGAGATACGCAGTATTTT. Its protein product is CASSQQGQVGDTQYF. The chain joins TRBV7-9 to TRBJ2-3; 8 bases are a match to TRBD1. J gave up 5 bases and V 5 bases, and 9 bases lay outside the gene matches. Germline V CDR1 and CDR2: SEHNR, FQNEAQ (reference sequence). This CDR3 has 15 residues.

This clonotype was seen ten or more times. For the CDR3, the DNA is TGTGCCACCAGCAGGTACCCATCGGGGGCCCTCGACTATGGCTACACCTTC. Residues: CATSRYPSGALDYGYTF. The chain combines TRBV15 with TRBJ1-2, with D tentatively TRBD1 (6 bases). V dropped 3 bases and J dropped 3 bases, with 20 bases sitting between them. Germline V gives CDR1 LNHNV, CDR2 YYDKDF (reference sequence). This CDR3 contains 17 residues. The variable domain in full, completed from reference TRBV15 and TRBJ1-2, reads DAMVIQNPRYQVTQFGKPVTLSCSQTLNHNVMYWYQQKSSQAPKLLFHYYDKDFNNEADTPDNFQSRRPNTSFCFLDIRSPGLGDTAMYLCATSRYPSGALDYGYTFGSGTRLTVV.

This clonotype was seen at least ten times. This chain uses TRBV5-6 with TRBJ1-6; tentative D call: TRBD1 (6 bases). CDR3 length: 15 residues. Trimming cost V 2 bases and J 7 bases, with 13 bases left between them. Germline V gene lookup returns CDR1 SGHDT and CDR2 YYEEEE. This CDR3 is CASSFGGRINSPLHF. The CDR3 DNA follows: TGTGCCAGCAGCTTTGGGGGCCGGATCAATTCACCCCTCCACTTT.

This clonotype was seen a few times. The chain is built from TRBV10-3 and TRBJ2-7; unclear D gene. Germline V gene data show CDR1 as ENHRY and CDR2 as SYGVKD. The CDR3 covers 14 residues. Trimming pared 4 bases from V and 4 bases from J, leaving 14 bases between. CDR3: CAISAFRDAYEQYF. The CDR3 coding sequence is TGTGCCATCAGTGCTTTTCGCGACGCTTACGAGCAGTACTTC.

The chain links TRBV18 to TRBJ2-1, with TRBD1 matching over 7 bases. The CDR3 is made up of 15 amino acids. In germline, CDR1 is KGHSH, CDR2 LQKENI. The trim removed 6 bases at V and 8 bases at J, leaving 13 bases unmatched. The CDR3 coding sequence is TGTGCCAGCTCGCGCTCTCAGGGGGAAATTGATGAGCAGTTCTTC. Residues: CASSRSQGEIDEQFF.

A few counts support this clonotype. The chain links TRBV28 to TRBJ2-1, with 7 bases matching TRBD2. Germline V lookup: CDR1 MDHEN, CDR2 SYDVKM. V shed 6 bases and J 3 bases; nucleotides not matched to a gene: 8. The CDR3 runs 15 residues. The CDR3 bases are TGTGCCAGCAGGAGGGAGGGGAAGCACTACAATGAGCAGTTCTTC. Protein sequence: CASRREGKHYNEQFF.

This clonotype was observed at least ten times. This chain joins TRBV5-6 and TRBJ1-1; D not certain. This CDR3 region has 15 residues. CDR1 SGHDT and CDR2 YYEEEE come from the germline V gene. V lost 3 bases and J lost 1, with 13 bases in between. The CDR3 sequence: CASSSGMGWNTEAFF. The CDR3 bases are TGTGCCAGCAGCTCCGGAATGGGGTGGAACACTGAAGCTTTCTTT.

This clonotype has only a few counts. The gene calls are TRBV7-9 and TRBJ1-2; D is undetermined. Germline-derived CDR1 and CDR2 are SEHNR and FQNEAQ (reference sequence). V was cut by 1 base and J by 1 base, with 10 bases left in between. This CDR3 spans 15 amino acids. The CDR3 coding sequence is TGTGCCAGCAGCTTAGTTGGTGACCTTAACTATGGCTACACCTTC. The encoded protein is CASSLVGDLNYGYTF.